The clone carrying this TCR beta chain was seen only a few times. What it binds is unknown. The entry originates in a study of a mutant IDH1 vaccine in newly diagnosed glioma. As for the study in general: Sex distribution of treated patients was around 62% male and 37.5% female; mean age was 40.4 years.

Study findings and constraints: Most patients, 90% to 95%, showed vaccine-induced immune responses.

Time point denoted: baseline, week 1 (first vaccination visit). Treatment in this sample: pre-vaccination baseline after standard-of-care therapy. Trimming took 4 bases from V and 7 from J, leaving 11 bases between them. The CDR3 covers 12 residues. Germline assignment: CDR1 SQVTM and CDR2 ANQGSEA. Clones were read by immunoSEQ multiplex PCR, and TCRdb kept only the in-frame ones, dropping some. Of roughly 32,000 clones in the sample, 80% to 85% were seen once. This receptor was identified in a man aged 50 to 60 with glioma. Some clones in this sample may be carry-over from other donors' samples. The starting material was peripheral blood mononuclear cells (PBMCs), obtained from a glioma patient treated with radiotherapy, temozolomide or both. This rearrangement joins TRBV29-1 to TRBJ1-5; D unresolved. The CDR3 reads CSVAQGGQPQHF. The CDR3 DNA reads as TGCAGCGTTGCCCAAGGAGGGCAGCCCCAGCATTTT.